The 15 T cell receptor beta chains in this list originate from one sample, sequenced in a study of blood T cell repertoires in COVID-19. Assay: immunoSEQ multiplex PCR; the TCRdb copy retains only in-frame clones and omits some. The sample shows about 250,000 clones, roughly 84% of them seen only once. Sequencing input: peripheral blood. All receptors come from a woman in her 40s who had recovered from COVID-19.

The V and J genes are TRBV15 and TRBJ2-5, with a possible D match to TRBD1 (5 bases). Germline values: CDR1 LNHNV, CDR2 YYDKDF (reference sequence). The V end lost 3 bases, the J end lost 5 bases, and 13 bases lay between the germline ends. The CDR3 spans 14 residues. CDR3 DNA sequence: TGTGCCACCAGCAGTGGCCCAAAGGGGGAGACCCAGTACTTC. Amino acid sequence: CATSSGPKGETQYF.

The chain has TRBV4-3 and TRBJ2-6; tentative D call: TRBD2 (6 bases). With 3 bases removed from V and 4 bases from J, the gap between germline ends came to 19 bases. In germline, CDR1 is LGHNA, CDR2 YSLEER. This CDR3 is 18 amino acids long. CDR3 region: CASSQAGRMITGANVLTF. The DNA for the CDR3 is TGCGCCAGCAGCCAGGCGGGACGGATGATAACCGGGGCCAACGTCCTGACTTTC.

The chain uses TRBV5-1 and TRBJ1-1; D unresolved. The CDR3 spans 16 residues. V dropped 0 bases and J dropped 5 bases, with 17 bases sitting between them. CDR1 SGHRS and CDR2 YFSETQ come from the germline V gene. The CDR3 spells CASSLDPSSGGTEAFF. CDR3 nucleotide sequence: TGCGCCAGCAGCTTGGATCCCAGTAGCGGAGGGACTGAAGCTTTCTTT.

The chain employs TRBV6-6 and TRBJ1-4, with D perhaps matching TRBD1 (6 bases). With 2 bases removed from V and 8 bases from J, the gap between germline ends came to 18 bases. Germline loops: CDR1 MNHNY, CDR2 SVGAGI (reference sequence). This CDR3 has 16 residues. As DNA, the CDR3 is TGTGCCAGCAGTTACCCCACAGGGAGTGGCGCGGAAAAACTGTTTTTT. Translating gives CASSYPTGSGAEKLFF.

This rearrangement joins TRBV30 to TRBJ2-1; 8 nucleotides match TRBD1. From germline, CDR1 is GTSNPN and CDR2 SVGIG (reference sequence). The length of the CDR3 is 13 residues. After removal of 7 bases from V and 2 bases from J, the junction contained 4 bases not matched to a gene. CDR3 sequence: CAFRDRTYNEQFF. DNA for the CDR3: TGTGCCTTCCGGGACAGGACCTACAATGAGCAGTTCTTC. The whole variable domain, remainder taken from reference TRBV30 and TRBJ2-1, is SQTIHQWPATLVQPVGSPLSLECTVEGTSNPNLYWYRQAAGRGLQLLFYSVGIGQISSEVPQNLSASRPQDRQFILSSKKLLLSDSGFYLCAFRDRTYNEQFFGPGTRLTVL.

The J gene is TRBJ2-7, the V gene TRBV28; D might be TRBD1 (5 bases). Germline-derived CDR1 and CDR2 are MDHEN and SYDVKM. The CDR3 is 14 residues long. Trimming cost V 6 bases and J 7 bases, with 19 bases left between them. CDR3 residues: CASSLGHSSQEQYF. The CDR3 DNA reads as TGTGCCAGCAGCCTGGGGCACAGCTCTCAAGAGCAGTACTTC.

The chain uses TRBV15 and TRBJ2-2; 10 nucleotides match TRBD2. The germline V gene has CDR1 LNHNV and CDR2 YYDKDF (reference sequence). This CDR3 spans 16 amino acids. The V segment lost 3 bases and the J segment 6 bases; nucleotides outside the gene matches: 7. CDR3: CATSSAGTSESGELFF. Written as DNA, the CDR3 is TGTGCCACCAGCAGTGCCGGGACTAGCGAATCCGGGGAGCTGTTTTTT.

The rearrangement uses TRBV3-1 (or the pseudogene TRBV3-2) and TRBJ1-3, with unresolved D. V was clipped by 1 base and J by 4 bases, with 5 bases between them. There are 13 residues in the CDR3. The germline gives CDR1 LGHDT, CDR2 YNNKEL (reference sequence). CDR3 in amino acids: CASSQGGGNTIYF. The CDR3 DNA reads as TGTGCCAGCAGCCAAGGCGGAGGAAACACCATATATTTT.

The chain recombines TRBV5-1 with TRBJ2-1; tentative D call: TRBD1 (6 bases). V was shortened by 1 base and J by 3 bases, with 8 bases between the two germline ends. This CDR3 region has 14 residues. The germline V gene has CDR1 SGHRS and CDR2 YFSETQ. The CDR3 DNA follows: TGCGCCAGCAGCTTGACAGGGCACTACAATGAGCAGTTCTTC. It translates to CASSLTGHYNEQFF. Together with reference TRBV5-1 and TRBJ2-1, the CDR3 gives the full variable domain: KAGVTQTPRYLIKTRGQQVTLSCSPISGHRSVSWYQQTPGQGLQFLFEYFSETQRNKGNFPGRFSGRQFSNSRSEMNVSTLELGDSALYLCASSLTGHYNEQFFGPGTRLTVL.

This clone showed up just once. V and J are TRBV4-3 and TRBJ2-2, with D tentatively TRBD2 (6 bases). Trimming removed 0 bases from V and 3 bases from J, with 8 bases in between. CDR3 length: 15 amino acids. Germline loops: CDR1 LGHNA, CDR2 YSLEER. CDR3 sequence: CASSQDPGDTGELFF. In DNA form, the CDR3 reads TGCGCCAGCAGCCAAGATCCGGGGGACACCGGGGAGCTGTTTTTT.

CDR3 DNA: TGTGCCAGCAGCCCAGACAGGGACGCTGAAAAACTGTTTTTT. Amino acids: CASSPDRDAEKLFF. J is TRBJ1-4 and V is TRBV11-1; 7 positions agree with TRBD1. CDR3 length: 14 residues. J lost 7 bases, V lost 5 bases, and 7 bases had no gene match. CDR1 is SGHAT and CDR2 is FQDESV in the germline V gene (reference sequence).

CDR3 amino acids: CASSQFQGLTTYEQYF. CDR3 DNA sequence: TGTGCCAGCAGCCAATTTCAGGGACTTACAACCTACGAGCAGTACTTC. The chain couples TRBV7-8 to TRBJ2-7; TRBD2 is a possible D gene (6 bases). Germline values: CDR1 SGHVS, CDR2 FQNEAQ. The ends were cut back, 5 bases at V and 2 bases at J, with 19 bases in the middle. This CDR3 has 16 residues. The whole variable domain, filled in from reference TRBV7-8 and TRBJ2-7, reads GAGVSQSPRYKVAKRGQDVALRCDPISGHVSLFWYQQALGQGPEFLTYFQNEAQLDKSGLPSDRFFAERPEGSVSTLKIQRTQQEDSAVYLCASSQFQGLTTYEQYFGPGTRLTVT.

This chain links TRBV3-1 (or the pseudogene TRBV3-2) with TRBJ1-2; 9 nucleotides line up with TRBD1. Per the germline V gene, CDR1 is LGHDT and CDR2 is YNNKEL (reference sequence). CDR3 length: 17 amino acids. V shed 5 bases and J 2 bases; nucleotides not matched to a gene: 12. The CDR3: CASSKRWSTGGNYGYTF. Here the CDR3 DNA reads TGTGCCAGCAGCAAAAGATGGTCGACAGGGGGGAACTATGGCTACACCTTC.

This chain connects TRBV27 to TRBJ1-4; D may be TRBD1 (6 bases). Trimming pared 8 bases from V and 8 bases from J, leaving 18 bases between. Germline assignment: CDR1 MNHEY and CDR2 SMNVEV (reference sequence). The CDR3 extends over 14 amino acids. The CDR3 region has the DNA TGTGCCAGCGGGCTTACAGGGCTTAACGAAAAACTGTTTTTT. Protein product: CASGLTGLNEKLFF.

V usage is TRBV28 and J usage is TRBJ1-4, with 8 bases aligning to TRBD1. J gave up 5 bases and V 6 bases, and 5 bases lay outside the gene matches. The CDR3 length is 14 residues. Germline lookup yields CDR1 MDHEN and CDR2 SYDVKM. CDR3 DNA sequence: TGTGCCAGCAGAACGGACAGGGAAAATGAAAAACTGTTTTTT. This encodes CASRTDRENEKLFF.